The 23 T cell receptor beta chains reported below all come from one sample, sequenced in a study of spatial heterogeneity in lung cancer. TCRdb reprocessed the 5' RACE reads with MiXCR, giving one entry per CDR3 protein. Of 110,000 or so distinct CDR3 sequences listed, roughly 10% are singletons. Sample time point: blood at routine non-recurrence follow-up after resection. This specimen consisted of PBMCs, obtained at follow-up. The receptors shown here come from a female donor with early-stage non-small cell lung cancer.

Only a few counts were recorded for this clonotype. This chain uses TRBV12-3 or TRBV12-4 with TRBJ2-2, with a tentative D call TRBD1 (5 bases). The CDR3 runs to 17 residues. With 3 bases removed from V and 4 bases from J, the gap between germline ends came to 18 bases. CDR3 region: CASSFLGRKKPTGELFF. For the CDR3, the DNA is TGTGCCAGCAGTTTTTTGGGGCGGAAAAAGCCCACCGGGGAGCTGTTTTTT.

This clonotype showed up just a few times. This chain links TRBV20-1 with TRBJ1-5; 8 bases match TRBD1. J was trimmed by 2 bases and V by 2 bases; bases with no gene match: 11. Germline V gene data show CDR1 as DFQATT and CDR2 as SNEGSKA (reference sequence). The CDR3 has 17 residues. The CDR3 protein is CSARLTGGALRNQPQHF. In nucleotides, the CDR3 is TGCAGTGCTAGACTTACAGGGGGAGCGCTTCGCAATCAGCCCCAGCATTTT.

This chain uses TRBV24-1 with TRBJ2-3, with unresolved D. Germline V gene lookup returns CDR1 KGHDR and CDR2 SFDVKD. The CDR3 covers 16 residues. Trimming removed 2 bases at V and 6 bases at J, with 17 bases between. CDR3 in amino acids: CATSDSSRARVDTQYF. For the CDR3, the DNA is TGTGCCACCAGTGATTCGTCCCGTGCACGGGTGGATACGCAGTATTTT.

This clonotype was counted many times. The CDR3 here is CASSPGQGNSEAQHF. The CDR3 DNA reads TGTGCCAGCAGCCCCGGACAGGGAAATTCGGAGGCCCAGCATTTT. This chain links TRBV7-9 with TRBJ1-5; TRBD1 matches at 8 bases. Trimming took 5 bases from V and 11 from J; bases not matched to a gene: 14. The germline gives CDR1 SEHNR, CDR2 FQNEAQ (reference sequence). This CDR3 has 15 amino acids.

This sequence joins TRBV19 and TRBJ2-5, with D tentatively TRBD1 (5 bases). V was cut by 3 bases and J by 1 base, with 9 bases left in between. The CDR3 is 14 residues long. CDR1 and CDR2 (germline): LNHDA, SQIVND (reference sequence). The CDR3 protein is CASSMQGPQETQYF. CDR3 coding DNA: TGTGCCAGTAGTATGCAGGGTCCCCAAGAGACCCAGTACTTC.

This clonotype was seen repeatedly, ten times or more. This sequence joins TRBV28 and TRBJ1-1; TRBD1 matches at 7 bases. With 6 bases clipped from V and 5 bases from J, the junction kept 9 bases outside the gene matches. The length of the CDR3 is 14 residues. The V gene's germline CDR1 is MDHEN and CDR2 SYDVKM. The CDR3 region is CASRPPDRATEAFF. The CDR3 bases are TGTGCCAGCAGACCACCCGACAGGGCTACTGAAGCTTTCTTT.

V gene TRBV28 combines with J gene TRBJ1-5; D is ambiguous. The germline V gene has CDR1 MDHEN and CDR2 SYDVKM. V was cut by 2 bases and J by 2 bases, with 13 bases left in between. The CDR3 covers 16 residues. CDR3 in amino acids: CASSLPAAGRNQPQHF. The CDR3 nucleotides are TGTGCCAGCAGTTTACCTGCTGCGGGTCGCAATCAGCCCCAGCATTTT. Together with reference TRBV28 and TRBJ1-5, the CDR3 gives the full variable domain: DVKVTQSSRYLVKRTGEKVFLECVQDMDHENMFWYRQDPGLGLRLIYFSYDVKMKEKGDIPEGYSVSREKKERFSLILESASTNQTSMYLCASSLPAAGRNQPQHFGDGTRLSIL.

The CDR3 reads CASTGRMNTEAFF. The CDR3 DNA reads TGTGCCAGCACAGGACGGATGAACACTGAAGCTTTCTTT. The rearrangement joins TRBV27 to TRBJ1-1; no clear D. CDR3 length: 13 residues. Trimming removed 7 bases at V and 0 bases at J, with 9 bases between. Germline lookup yields CDR1 MNHEY and CDR2 SMNVEV (reference sequence).

This clonotype was observed a few times. The V and J genes are TRBV18 and TRBJ1-5, with a possible D match to TRBD1 (6 bases). The V and J ends lost 2 bases and 6 bases respectively, with 14 bases between them. This CDR3 has 15 residues. Germline CDR1 is KGHSH and CDR2 is LQKENI. CDR3 in DNA: TGTGCCAGCTCACCAAGTCGAGGGGGTTTTCAGCCCCAGCATTTT. Translating it yields CASSPSRGGFQPQHF.

V gene TRBV11-2 combines with J gene TRBJ2-7; D gene unclear. Germline CDR1 SGHAT, CDR2 FQNNGV. CDR3 length equals 11 residues. The germline V and J ends were trimmed by 5 bases and 6 bases, with 8 bases remaining between them. The CDR3 DNA follows: TGTGCCAGCAGCAAAGTACGCGAGCAGTACTTC. It yields the protein CASSKVREQYF.

This clonotype was detected a few times. The V and J genes are TRBV20-1 and TRBJ2-1; D remains ambiguous. The germline CDR1 and CDR2 sequences are DFQATT and SNEGSKA (reference sequence). V lost 1 base and J 3 bases, leaving 7 bases between the germline ends. The CDR3 consists of 13 residues. In nucleotides, the CDR3 is TGCAGTGCTAGAGGGCATGACTACAATGAGCAGTTCTTC. It specifies CSARGHDYNEQFF.

The chain joins TRBV20-1 to TRBJ2-3; D is perhaps TRBD2 (6 bases). From germline, CDR1 is DFQATT and CDR2 SNEGSKA (reference sequence). The CDR3 spans 16 residues. Trimming removed 0 bases at V and 1 base at J, with 14 bases between. The CDR3 nucleotides are TGCAGTGCTAGAGAGTTGACTAGACGGGGCACAGATACGCAGTATTTT. Translating it yields CSARELTRRGTDTQYF.

This clonotype appeared a few times. V and J are TRBV21-1 and TRBJ2-4. TRBV21-1 is labeled a pseudogene. The CDR3 extends over 13 amino acids. CDR3: CASTFSAKNIQYF. For the CDR3, the DNA is TGTGCCAGCACATTTTCAGCCAAAAACATTCAGTACTTC.

This chain joins TRBV6-2 or TRBV6-3 and TRBJ2-1; 9 positions match TRBD1. With V trimmed by 5 bases and J by 1 base, 3 bases remained unmatched. This CDR3 is 15 amino acids long. Germline V CDR1 and CDR2: MNHEY, SVGEGT. CDR3 bases: TGTGCCAGCAGTCGGACAGGGGCTTCCTACAATGAGCAGTTCTTC. This translates into CASSRTGASYNEQFF.

V usage is TRBV6-4 and J usage is TRBJ1-6; 10 positions match TRBD1. After removal of 3 bases from V and 9 bases from J, the junction contained 5 bases not matched to a gene. CDR3 length: 15 residues. CDR1 is MRHNA, CDR2 SNTAGT, per germline. CDR3 amino acids: CASSEGGTGASPLHF. CDR3 coding DNA: TGTGCCAGCAGTGAGGGGGGGACAGGGGCTTCACCCCTCCACTTT.

This clonotype has only a few counts. This sequence joins TRBV28 and TRBJ2-2; no reliable D call. V was shortened by 8 bases and J by 0 bases, with 7 bases between the two germline ends. CDR1 is MDHEN, CDR2 SYDVKM, per germline. There are 13 residues in the CDR3. In DNA, the CDR3 is TGTGCCAGCGGGTCGTCGAACACCGGGGAGCTGTTTTTT. Residues: CASGSSNTGELFF.

The rearrangement uses TRBV14 and TRBJ2-7; D is undetermined. The CDR3 length is 13 residues. The germline CDR1 and CDR2 sequences are SGHDN and FVKESK. The germline V and J ends were trimmed by 6 bases and 3 bases, with 12 bases remaining between them. The CDR3 nucleotides read TGTGCCAGCAGACAAACGGACCTCTACGAGCAGTACTTC. The encoded protein is CASRQTDLYEQYF.

This clonotype was seen at least ten times. The chain combines TRBV18 with TRBJ2-5; D is possibly TRBD2 (5 bases). CDR1 and CDR2 from the germline V gene are KGHSH and LQKENI. The length of the CDR3 is 15 residues. V was pared by 1 base and J by 5 bases, with 14 bases between. The CDR3 region has the DNA TGTGCCAGCTCACCACTCCTATCCGGGGTGGAGACCCAGTACTTC. Its translation: CASSPLLSGVETQYF.

This clonotype turned up a few times. A much larger clone is a single base away; this may be a read error. V is TRBV9 and J is TRBJ2-7; 11 bases agree with TRBD2. CDR3 length: 16 amino acids. After removal of 4 bases from V and 0 bases from J, the junction contained 6 bases not matched to a gene. Germline V gene sequence: CDR1 SGDLS, CDR2 YYNGEE. The CDR3 DNA reads TGTGCCAGCAGCTACCCGACTAGCGGGACCTCCTACGAGCAGTACTTC. Translated, it gives CASSYPTSGTSYEQYF.

The chain is built from TRBV5-1 and TRBJ2-2; D is ambiguous. V was cut by 1 base and J by 3 bases, with 7 bases left in between. This CDR3 has 14 amino acids. Germline V CDR1 and CDR2: SGHRS, YFSETQ. The CDR3 DNA sequence: TGCGCCAGCAGCTTGTTGGGTGACACCGGGGAGCTGTTTTTT. This translates into CASSLLGDTGELFF.

A note on this clonotype: A junction boundary mismatches the germline segment, possibly from a read error. The V call is TRBV19, the J call TRBJ2-1; 10 bases fit TRBD2. This CDR3 is built from 14 residues. Germline V gene data show CDR1 as LNHDA and CDR2 as SQIVND (reference sequence). CDR3 DNA sequence: TGTGTCAGTAGCCCGGGACTAGCGTACAATGAGCAGTTCTTC. It specifies CVSSPGLAYNEQFF.

The CDR3 DNA reads as TGTGCCAGCACCCCGGGCAGGGGCACAGATACGCAGTATTTT. This encodes CASTPGRGTDTQYF. The chain is built from TRBV5-6 and TRBJ2-3, with D perhaps TRBD1 (5 bases). Germline lookup yields CDR1 SGHDT and CDR2 YYEEEE. V lost 6 bases and J 1 base, leaving 12 bases between the germline ends. The CDR3 extends over 14 amino acids.

The chain combines TRBV24-1 with TRBJ1-2; maybe TRBD1 (5 bases). The germline V gene encodes CDR1 KGHDR and CDR2 SFDVKD. V lost 1 base and J lost 8, with 13 bases in between. CDR3 length: 14 amino acids. CDR3 sequence: CATSDFEGTGGYTF. The CDR3 DNA reads as TGTGCCACCAGTGATTTTGAGGGGACGGGAGGCTACACCTTC.